The next 3 T cell receptor beta chains were all read from a single sample in a study of siplizumab effects on memory and regulatory T cells. Here immunoSEQ multiplex PCR was the method, and the copy in TCRdb shows in-frame clones only, minus some. The sample shows around 100,000 clones, about 90% of them seen only once. The specimen sequenced was CD4+ T cells sorted from blood. The origin of the receptors is a human donor in good health.

This clone has only one observation. V gene TRBV18 combines with J gene TRBJ2-5, with D unclear. Trimming pared 2 bases from V and 1 base from J, leaving 5 bases between. Per the germline V gene, CDR1 is KGHSH and CDR2 is LQKENI. The CDR3 contains 13 residues. The CDR3 here is CASSPALQETQYF. CDR3 DNA: TGTGCCAGCTCACCAGCTCTCCAAGAGACCCAGTACTTC. The variable domain in full, with the rest retrieved from reference TRBV18 and TRBJ2-5, is NAGVMQNPRHLVRRRGQEARLRCSPMKGHSHVYWYRQLPEEGLKFMVYLQKENIIDESGMPKERFSAEFPKEGPSILRIQQVVRGDSAAYFCASSPALQETQYFGPGTRLLVL.

The chain couples TRBV19 to TRBJ2-7; perhaps D is TRBD1 or TRBD2 (6 bases each). In germline, CDR1 is LNHDA, CDR2 SQIVND (reference sequence). Trimming pared 4 bases from V and 4 bases from J, leaving 17 bases between. This CDR3 is 15 amino acids long. The DNA for the CDR3 is TGTGCCAGTAGTAAGGGGGGCCAGAGTACGTACGAGCAGTACTTC. As protein: CASSKGGQSTYEQYF.

CDR3 in DNA: TGTGCCAGCAGGGGCTTGAGGGAGAATAGTGGCTACACCTTC. The encoded protein is CASRGLRENSGYTF. The chain carries TRBV2 and TRBJ1-2; D remains ambiguous. CDR1 and CDR2 (germline): SNHLY, FYNNEI. V was shortened by 6 bases and J by 7 bases, with 18 bases between the two germline ends. The CDR3 consists of 14 residues.